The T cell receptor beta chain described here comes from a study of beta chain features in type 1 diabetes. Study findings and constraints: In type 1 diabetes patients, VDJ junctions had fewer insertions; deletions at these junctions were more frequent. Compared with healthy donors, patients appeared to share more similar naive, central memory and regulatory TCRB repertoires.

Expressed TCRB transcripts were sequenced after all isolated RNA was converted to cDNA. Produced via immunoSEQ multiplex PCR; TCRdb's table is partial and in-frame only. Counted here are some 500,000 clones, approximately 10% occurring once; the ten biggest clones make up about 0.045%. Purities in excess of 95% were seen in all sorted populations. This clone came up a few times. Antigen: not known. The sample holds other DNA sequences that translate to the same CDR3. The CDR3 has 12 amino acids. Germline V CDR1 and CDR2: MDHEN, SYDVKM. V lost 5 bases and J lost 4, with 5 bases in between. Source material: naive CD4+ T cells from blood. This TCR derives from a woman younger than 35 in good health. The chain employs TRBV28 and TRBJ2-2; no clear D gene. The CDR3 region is CASSLGTGELFF. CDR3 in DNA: TGTGCCAGCAGTCTCGGCACCGGGGAGCTGTTTTTT.